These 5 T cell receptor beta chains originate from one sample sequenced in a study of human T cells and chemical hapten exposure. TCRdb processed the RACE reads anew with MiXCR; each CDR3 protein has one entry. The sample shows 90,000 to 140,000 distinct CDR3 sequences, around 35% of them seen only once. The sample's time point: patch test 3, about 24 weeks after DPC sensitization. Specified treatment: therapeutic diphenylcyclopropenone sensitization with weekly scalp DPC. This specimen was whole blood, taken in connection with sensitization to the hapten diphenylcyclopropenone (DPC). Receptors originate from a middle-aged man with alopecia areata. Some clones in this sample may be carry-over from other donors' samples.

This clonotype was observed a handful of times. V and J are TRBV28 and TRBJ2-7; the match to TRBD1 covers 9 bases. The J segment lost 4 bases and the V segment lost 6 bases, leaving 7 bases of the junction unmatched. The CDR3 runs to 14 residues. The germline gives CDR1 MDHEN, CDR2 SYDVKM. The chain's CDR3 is CASRKTGGRYEQYF. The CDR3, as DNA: TGTGCCAGCAGGAAAACAGGGGGCCGATACGAGCAGTACTTC.

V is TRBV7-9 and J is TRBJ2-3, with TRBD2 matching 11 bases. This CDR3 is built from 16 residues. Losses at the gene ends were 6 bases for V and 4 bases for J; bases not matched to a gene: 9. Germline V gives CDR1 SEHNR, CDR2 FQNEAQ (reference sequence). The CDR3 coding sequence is TGTGCCAGCAGTCGAACTAGCGGGAGAAACGCAGATACGCAGTATTTT. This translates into CASSRTSGRNADTQYF.

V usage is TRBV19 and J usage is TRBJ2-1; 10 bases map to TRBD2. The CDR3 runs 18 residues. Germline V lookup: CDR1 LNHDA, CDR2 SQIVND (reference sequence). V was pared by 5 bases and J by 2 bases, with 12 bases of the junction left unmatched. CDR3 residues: CASSPSQGLAGAYNEQFF. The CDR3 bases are TGTGCCAGTAGTCCTTCCCAGGGCCTAGCGGGGGCCTACAATGAGCAGTTCTTC.

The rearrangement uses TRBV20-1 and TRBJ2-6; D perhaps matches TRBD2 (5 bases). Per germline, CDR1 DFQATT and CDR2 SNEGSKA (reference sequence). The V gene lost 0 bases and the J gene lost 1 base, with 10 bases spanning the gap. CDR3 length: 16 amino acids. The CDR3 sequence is CSARDLGSSGANVLTF. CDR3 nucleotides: TGCAGTGCTAGAGATCTAGGGAGTTCTGGGGCCAACGTCCTGACTTTC.

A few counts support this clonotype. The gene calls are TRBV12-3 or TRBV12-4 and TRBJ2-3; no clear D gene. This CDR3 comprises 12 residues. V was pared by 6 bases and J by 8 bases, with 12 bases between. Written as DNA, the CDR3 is TGTGCCAGCAGCCCCGGTGTGGGTACGCAGTATTTT. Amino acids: CASSPGVGTQYF.